The rows below give T cell receptor beta chains drawn from one sample of a study of graft-versus-host responses after intestinal transplantation. No antigen is known for these receptors. The table came from immunoSEQ multiplex PCR; TCRdb's copy has only in-frame clones and leaves some out. The sample shows some 110,000 clones, 85% to 95% of them seen only once. Sequencing used unstimulated CD8+ T cells sorted from spleen or lymph node cells, obtained before transplant. The receptors stem from a human donor who was the organ donor for an intestinal transplant. The CDR3 runs from the conserved cysteine through the conserved F or W. D genes are given only for firm matches. Expanded clones get a size class; other rows say once, few or many, or leave the size out.

cdr3_nt cdr3_aa clone_size j_call v_call d_call
TGTGCCAGCAGCTTGGTAGGGCAGCGCACTGAAGCTTTCTTT CASSLVGQRTEAFF once TRBJ1-1 TRBV5-6 NA
TGCGCCAGCAGTGAGAATGGAGGGACCCAGCATTTT CASSENGGTQHF once TRBJ1-5 TRBV10-2 NA
TGTGCCAGTAGGTACCTCGTGAGCACCGGGGAGCTGTTTTTT CASRYLVSTGELFF once TRBJ2-2 TRBV19 NA
TGTGCCAGCAGCGGGCCCAGGAACCTCGAGCAGTACTTC CASSGPRNLEQYF NA TRBJ2-7 TRBV7-9 NA
TGTGCCAGTAGTATGGGCCTACGGTCACCCCTCCACTTT CASSMGLRSPLHF NA TRBJ1-6 TRBV19 NA
TGTGCCAGCAGCGAGACACTCAACCCCTCCTACGAGCAGTACTTC CASSETLNPSYEQYF NA TRBJ2-7 TRBV11-2 NA
TGTGCCAGTAGTATATCTAGCGGAGGCATCCTTTTCTACAATGAGCAGTTCTTC CASSISSGGILFYNEQFF NA TRBJ2-1 TRBV19 TRBD2
TGTGCCAGCAGCCCCGACAGGGCATATGAGCAGTTCTTC CASSPDRAYEQFF NA TRBJ2-1 TRBV5-4 TRBD1
TGTGCCAGCAGCTTACCCGGGACAGGGGGTTCCGAGCAGTACTTC CASSLPGTGGSEQYF NA TRBJ2-7 TRBV13 TRBD1
TGTGCCAGCAGCCGGCCAGGGGCCAACTATGGCTACACCTTC CASSRPGANYGYTF once TRBJ1-2 TRBV4-2 NA
TGCGCCAGCAGCTTGGTTCGGGGTCCCACCTACAATGAGCAGTTCTTC CASSLVRGPTYNEQFF NA TRBJ2-1 TRBV5-1 NA
TGCAGCGTTGAAGATCGCGAAGCCTTCTATGGCTACACCTTC CSVEDREAFYGYTF NA TRBJ1-2 TRBV29-1 NA
TGTGCCACCAGCAGAGGACTAGCGGGAGGATTGTGGGAGCAGTACTTC CATSRGLAGGLWEQYF NA TRBJ2-7 TRBV15 TRBD2
TGTGCCAGCAGCTTGGTACTAGCGAGAGACAATGAGCAGTTCTTC CASSLVLARDNEQFF NA TRBJ2-1 TRBV5-6 TRBD2
TGTGCCAGCAGCTTAGCTCCTAGGAGGGGTTGGCAAGAGACCCAGTACTTC CASSLAPRRGWQETQYF NA TRBJ2-5 TRBV7-8 NA
TGTGCCACCAGCAGAGATGAAGGTTTGCCTTTGGCTTTCTTT CATSRDEGLPLAFF NA TRBJ1-1 TRBV15 NA
TGTGCCAGCAGCTTAGGGACAGGGGACGAAAAACTGTTTTTT CASSLGTGDEKLFF NA TRBJ1-4 TRBV7-9 TRBD1
TGTGCCAGCAGCTTATATCGGGGGGCCTACAATGAGCAGTTCTTC CASSLYRGAYNEQFF NA TRBJ2-1 TRBV11-2 TRBD2
TGTGCCAGCAGTTTTGCAGGATTGGATGAAGCTTTCTTT CASSFAGLDEAFF NA TRBJ1-1 TRBV28 NA
TGCGCCAGACTGGATCCTGGGGAGCAGTTCTTC CARLDPGEQFF NA TRBJ2-1 TRBV5-1 NA
TGCGCCAGCAGCTTGGATCCCAGGACGAACACTGAAGCTTTCTTT CASSLDPRTNTEAFF NA TRBJ1-1 TRBV5-1 NA
TGCGCCAGCAGCGCAAGGGAGATGGGAAGCGACCCCTACAATGAGCAGTTCTTC CASSAREMGSDPYNEQFF once TRBJ2-1 TRBV4-3 NA
TGTGCCAGCAGTGACTCGAAGGGGCCGGTACAAGAGACCCAGTACTTC CASSDSKGPVQETQYF NA TRBJ2-5 TRBV6-4 NA
TGTGCCAGCAGCTCCTCGTGGAGGGAACCCTACAATGAGCAGTTCTTC CASSSSWREPYNEQFF NA TRBJ2-1 TRBV5-4 NA
TGTGCCAGCAGCCAAGAGACGGACTCGTGGGGAGATACGCAGTATTTT CASSQETDSWGDTQYF once TRBJ2-3 TRBV14 NA
TGTGCCAGCACCACAGGACACAACCGTTACGAGCAGTACTTC CASTTGHNRYEQYF NA TRBJ2-7 TRBV7-2 NA
TGTGCCAGCCCCCTAGTGGGAGAAGGGGACTACGAGCAGTACTTC CASPLVGEGDYEQYF once TRBJ2-7 TRBV2 NA
TGCCGGAGACTGTTACACAATGAGCAGTTCTTC CRRLLHNEQFF NA TRBJ2-1 TRBV20-1 NA
TGTGCCAGCAGTACAGGGTCAGAGACCCAGTACTTC CASSTGSETQYF NA TRBJ2-5 TRBV28 NA
TGTGCCAGCAGCTTAGGCCCCCCGGGGCAGTACTTC CASSLGPPGQYF NA TRBJ2-7 TRBV7-9 NA
TGTGCCAGCAGCTTAGATCGGACTTTGATTGCGCAGTATTTT CASSLDRTLIAQYF NA TRBJ2-3 TRBV11-2 NA
TGCGCCAGCAGCCAAGCCTATACCCCGGGGTACGAGCAGTACTTC CASSQAYTPGYEQYF NA TRBJ2-7 TRBV4-1 NA
TGCGCCAGCAGCCTCCTAGCGGGAGGATCGGAGGAGCAGTTCTTC CASSLLAGGSEEQFF NA TRBJ2-1 TRBV4-3 TRBD2
TGTGCCAGCAGACCCCCCCTTCCTGGCTACACCTTC CASRPPLPGYTF NA TRBJ1-2 TRBV7-9 NA
TGTGCCAGTAGTCCTACAGGGTTGGGGGATCAGCCCCAGCATTTT CASSPTGLGDQPQHF NA TRBJ1-5 TRBV19 NA
TGTGCCAGCAGCTTAACCCCCAGGGTAATGGGCTACACCTTC CASSLTPRVMGYTF NA TRBJ1-2 TRBV13 NA
TGCGCCAGCGGGACAGGTGGAGCCTACGAGCAGTACTTC CASGTGGAYEQYF NA TRBJ2-7 TRBV5-1 TRBD1
TGCGCCAGCAGCCAAGATTCGGCAGGGGACGGCTACACCTTC CASSQDSAGDGYTF NA TRBJ1-2 TRBV4-1 NA
TGTGCCAGCAGCTTTTATCCAGGGGCTCACTATGGCTACACCTTC CASSFYPGAHYGYTF NA TRBJ1-2 TRBV5-6 NA
TGTGCCAGCAGCCAAGCCGTTGGCGGGTCGGCAGGGGGCCACTATGCAACTAATGAAAAACTGTTTTTT CASSQAVGGSAGGHYATNEKLFF NA TRBJ1-4 TRBV4-2 TRBD1
TGTGCCAGCTCACCATTTTCAGAGCGGGGGACCCTAGAAAACATTCAGTACTTC CASSPFSERGTLENIQYF NA TRBJ2-4 TRBV18 TRBD2
TGTGCCAGCAGCTTTGGATTTGGGGACACTGAAGCTTTCTTT CASSFGFGDTEAFF NA TRBJ1-1 TRBV11-2 NA
TGCGCCAGCAGCCGGGACAGGCTTTCCTACGAGCAGTACTTC CASSRDRLSYEQYF NA TRBJ2-7 TRBV4-1 TRBD1
TGTGCCAGCAGCTTGGTAGGGTCGCCCTACAATGAGCAGTTCTTC CASSLVGSPYNEQFF NA TRBJ2-1 TRBV5-6 NA
TGTGCCAGCAGCGGGTCGGGACAGGGGGAGACCCAGTACTTC CASSGSGQGETQYF NA TRBJ2-5 TRBV5-4 TRBD1
TGTGCCAGCAGCTTACTAGATGGGGGGCGCGACTATGGCTACACCTTC CASSLLDGGRDYGYTF NA TRBJ1-2 TRBV13 NA
TGTGCCAGCAGCTTAGTTAGGACAGGGGGAGACTATGGCTACACCTTC CASSLVRTGGDYGYTF NA TRBJ1-2 TRBV7-8 TRBD1
TGCGCCAGCGGACCCGGACAGCGGGGTGGCTACACCTTC CASGPGQRGGYTF NA TRBJ1-2 TRBV10-2 NA
TGTGCCAGCAGTTACTCGACAGGGGGCGCGGAGCCTACTCAGTACTTC CASSYSTGGAEPTQYF NA TRBJ2-4 TRBV6-6 TRBD1
TGTGCCAGCAGTTTCCGAGGAAACACCATATATTTT CASSFRGNTIYF NA TRBJ1-3 TRBV28 NA
TGTGCCAGCAGTCCAAGGGGGCTAGCGGGACCTTACGAGCAGTACTTC CASSPRGLAGPYEQYF NA TRBJ2-7 TRBV27 TRBD2
TGTGCCAGAAGCCTCCCGGGTGATTTGGAAAACACCATATATTTT CARSLPGDLENTIYF NA TRBJ1-3 TRBV5-3 NA
TGTGCCAGCAGCGCGATGGGGGGCTACGAGCAGTACTTC CASSAMGGYEQYF NA TRBJ2-7 TRBV5-6 NA
TGTGCCAGCAGCTCCCTGGGACTAGCGGGAGCAGGGGGGGAGCTGTTTTTT CASSSLGLAGAGGELFF NA TRBJ2-2 TRBV7-2 TRBD2
TGTGCCAGCAGCTTGGATAGCAATCAGCCCCAGCATTTT CASSLDSNQPQHF once TRBJ1-5 TRBV5-6 NA